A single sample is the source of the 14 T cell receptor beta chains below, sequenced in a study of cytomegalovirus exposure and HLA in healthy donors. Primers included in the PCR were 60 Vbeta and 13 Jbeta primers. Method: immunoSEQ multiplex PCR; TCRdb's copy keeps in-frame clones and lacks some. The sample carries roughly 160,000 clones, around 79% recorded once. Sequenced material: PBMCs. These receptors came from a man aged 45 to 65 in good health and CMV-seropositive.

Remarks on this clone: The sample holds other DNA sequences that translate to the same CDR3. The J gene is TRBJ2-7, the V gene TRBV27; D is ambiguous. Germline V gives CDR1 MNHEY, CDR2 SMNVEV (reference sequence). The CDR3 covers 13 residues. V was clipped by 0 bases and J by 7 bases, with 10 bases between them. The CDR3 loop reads CASSLSRAGEQYV. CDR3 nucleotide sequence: TGTGCCAGCAGTTTATCGCGCGCCGGGGAGCAGTACGTC.

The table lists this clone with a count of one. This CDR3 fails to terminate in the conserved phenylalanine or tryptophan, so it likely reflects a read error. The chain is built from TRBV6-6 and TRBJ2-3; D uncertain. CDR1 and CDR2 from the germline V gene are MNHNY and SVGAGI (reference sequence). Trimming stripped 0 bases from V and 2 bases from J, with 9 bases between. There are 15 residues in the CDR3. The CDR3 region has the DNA TGTGCCAGCAGTTACTCGATACAATACACAGATACGCAGTATTGT. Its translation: CASSYSIQYTDTQYC.

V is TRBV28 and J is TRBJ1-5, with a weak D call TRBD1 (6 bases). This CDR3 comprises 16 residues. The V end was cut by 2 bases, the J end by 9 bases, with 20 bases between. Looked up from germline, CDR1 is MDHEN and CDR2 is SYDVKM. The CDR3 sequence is CASSLGQTGTLWPQHF. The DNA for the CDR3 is TGTGCCAGCAGTTTAGGTCAGACAGGTACCTTGTGGCCCCAGCATTTT.

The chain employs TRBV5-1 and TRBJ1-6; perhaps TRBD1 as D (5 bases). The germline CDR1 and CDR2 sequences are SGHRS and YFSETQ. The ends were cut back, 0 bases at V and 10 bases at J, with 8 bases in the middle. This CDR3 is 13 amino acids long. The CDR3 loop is CASSLGGGSPLHF. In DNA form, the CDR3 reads TGCGCCAGCAGCTTGGGGGGCGGATCACCCCTCCACTTT. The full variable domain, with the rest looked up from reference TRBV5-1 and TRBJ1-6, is KAGVTQTPRYLIKTRGQQVTLSCSPISGHRSVSWYQQTPGQGLQFLFEYFSETQRNKGNFPGRFSGRQFSNSRSEMNVSTLELGDSALYLCASSLGGGSPLHFGNGTRLTVT.

The CDR3 loop reads CASSQQGLNTEAFF. Written as DNA, the CDR3 is TGCGCCAGCAGCCAACAGGGGTTGAACACTGAAGCTTTCTTT. The rearrangement links TRBV4-1 to TRBJ1-1, with D possibly TRBD1 on 6 matching bases. Germline-derived CDR1 and CDR2 are MGHRA and YSYEKL. The V end lost 2 bases, the J end lost 0 bases, and 7 bases lay between the germline ends. There are 14 residues in the CDR3.

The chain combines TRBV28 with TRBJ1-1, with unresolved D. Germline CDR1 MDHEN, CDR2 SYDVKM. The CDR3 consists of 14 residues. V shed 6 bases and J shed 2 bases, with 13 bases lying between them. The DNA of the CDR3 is TGTGCCAGCAGACTTCAGACGGGTAACACTGAAGCTTTCTTT. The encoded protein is CASRLQTGNTEAFF.

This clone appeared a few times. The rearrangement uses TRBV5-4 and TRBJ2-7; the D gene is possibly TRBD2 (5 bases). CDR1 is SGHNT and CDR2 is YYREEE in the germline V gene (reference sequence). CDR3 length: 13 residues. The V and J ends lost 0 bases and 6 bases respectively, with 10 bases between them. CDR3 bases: TGTGCCAGCAGCTTGGGGGCCGCGGGCGAGCAGTACGTC. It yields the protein CASSLGAAGEQYV.

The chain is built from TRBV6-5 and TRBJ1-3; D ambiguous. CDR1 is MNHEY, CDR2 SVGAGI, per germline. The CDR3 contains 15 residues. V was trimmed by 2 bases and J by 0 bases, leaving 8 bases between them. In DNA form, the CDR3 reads TGTGCCAGCAGTTACAACGCCTACTCTGGAAACACCATATATTTT. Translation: CASSYNAYSGNTIYF.

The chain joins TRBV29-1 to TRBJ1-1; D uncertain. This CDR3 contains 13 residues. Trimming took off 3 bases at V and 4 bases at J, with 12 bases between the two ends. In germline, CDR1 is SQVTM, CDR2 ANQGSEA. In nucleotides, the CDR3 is TGCAGCGTTGAGGTACTATCGGGCACTGAAGCTTTCTTT. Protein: CSVEVLSGTEAFF.

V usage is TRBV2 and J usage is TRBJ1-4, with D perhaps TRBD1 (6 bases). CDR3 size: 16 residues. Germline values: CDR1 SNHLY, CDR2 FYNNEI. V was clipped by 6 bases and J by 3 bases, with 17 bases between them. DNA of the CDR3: TGTGCCAGCAGGGACAGAACCATGGGGGCTAATGAAAAACTGTTTTTT. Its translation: CASRDRTMGANEKLFF.

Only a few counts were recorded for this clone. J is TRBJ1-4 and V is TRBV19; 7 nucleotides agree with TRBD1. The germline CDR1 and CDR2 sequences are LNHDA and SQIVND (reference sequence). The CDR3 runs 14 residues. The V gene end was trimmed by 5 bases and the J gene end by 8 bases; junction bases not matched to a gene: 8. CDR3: CASSLGTAPEKLFF. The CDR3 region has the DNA TGTGCCAGTAGTCTAGGGACAGCTCCAGAAAAACTGTTTTTT.

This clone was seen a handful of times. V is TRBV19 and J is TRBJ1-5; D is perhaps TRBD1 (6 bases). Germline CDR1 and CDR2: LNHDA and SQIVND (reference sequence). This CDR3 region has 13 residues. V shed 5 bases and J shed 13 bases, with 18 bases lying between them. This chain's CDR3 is CASSPFPGQIQHF. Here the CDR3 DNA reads TGTGCCAGTAGTCCCTTTCCGGGACAAATACAGCATTTT.

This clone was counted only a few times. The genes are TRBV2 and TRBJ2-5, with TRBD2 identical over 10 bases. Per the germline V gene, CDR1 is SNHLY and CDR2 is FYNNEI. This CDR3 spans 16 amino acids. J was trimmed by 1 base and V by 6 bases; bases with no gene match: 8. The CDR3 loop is CASSPGLAGAQETQYF. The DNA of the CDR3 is TGTGCCAGCAGCCCCGGGCTAGCGGGGGCCCAAGAGACCCAGTACTTC.

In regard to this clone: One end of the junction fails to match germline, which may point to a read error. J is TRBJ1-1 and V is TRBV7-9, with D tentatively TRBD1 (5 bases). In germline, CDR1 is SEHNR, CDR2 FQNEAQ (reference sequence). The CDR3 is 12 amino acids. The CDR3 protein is CSSSLARAEAFF. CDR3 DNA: TGTTCCAGCAGCTTAGCCAGGGCTGAAGCTTTCTTT.